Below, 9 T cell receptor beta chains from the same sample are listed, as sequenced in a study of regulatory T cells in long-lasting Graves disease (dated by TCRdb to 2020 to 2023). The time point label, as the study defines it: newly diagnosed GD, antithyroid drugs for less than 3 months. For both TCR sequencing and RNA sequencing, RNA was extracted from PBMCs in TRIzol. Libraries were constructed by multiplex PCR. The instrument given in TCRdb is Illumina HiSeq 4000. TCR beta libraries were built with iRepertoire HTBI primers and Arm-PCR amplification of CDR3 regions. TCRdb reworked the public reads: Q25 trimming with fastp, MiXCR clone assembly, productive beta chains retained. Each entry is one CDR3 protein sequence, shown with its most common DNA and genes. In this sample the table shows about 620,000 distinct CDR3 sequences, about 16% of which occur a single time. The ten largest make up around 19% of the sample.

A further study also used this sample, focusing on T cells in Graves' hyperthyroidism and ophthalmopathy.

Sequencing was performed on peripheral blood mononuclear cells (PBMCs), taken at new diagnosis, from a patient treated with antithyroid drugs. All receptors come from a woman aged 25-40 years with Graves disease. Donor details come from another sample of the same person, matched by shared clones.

The CDR3 protein is CASSLRALTAFTF. The CDR3 DNA reads as TGTGCCAGCAGCTTACGGGCCCTCACGGCGTTCACCTTC. This chain links TRBV7-8 with TRBJ1-2; D not resolved. In germline, CDR1 is SGHVS, CDR2 FQNEAQ. With 2 bases removed from V and 13 bases from J, the gap between germline ends came to 17 bases. The length of the CDR3 is 13 residues.

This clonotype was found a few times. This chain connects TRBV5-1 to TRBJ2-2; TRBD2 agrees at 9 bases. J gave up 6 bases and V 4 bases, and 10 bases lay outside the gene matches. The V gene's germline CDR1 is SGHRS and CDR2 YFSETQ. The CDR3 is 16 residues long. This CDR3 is CASSTGEREVPGELFF. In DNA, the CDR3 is TGCGCCAGCAGCACCGGTGAGCGGGAGGTCCCCGGGGAGCTGTTTTTT.

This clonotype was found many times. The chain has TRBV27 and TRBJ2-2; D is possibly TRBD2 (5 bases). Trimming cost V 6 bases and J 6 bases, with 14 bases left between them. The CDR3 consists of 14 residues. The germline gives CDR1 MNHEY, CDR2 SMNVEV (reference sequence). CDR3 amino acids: CASRRVAVPGELFF. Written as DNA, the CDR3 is TGTGCCAGCAGGAGGGTTGCCGTCCCCGGGGAGCTGTTTTTT.

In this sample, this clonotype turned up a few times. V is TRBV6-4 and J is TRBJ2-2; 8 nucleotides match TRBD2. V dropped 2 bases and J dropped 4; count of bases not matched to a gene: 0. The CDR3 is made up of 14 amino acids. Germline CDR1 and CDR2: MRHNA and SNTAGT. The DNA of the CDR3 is TGTGCCAGCAGTGACGGGACTAGCACCGGGGAGCTGTTTTTT. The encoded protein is CASSDGTSTGELFF.

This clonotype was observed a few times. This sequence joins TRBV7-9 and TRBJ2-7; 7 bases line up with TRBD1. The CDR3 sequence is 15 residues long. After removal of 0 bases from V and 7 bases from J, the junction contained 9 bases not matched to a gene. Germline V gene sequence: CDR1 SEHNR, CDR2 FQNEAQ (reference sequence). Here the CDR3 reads CASSLASTGFGEQYF. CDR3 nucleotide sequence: TGTGCCAGCAGCTTAGCCTCGACAGGGTTCGGGGAGCAGTACTTC.

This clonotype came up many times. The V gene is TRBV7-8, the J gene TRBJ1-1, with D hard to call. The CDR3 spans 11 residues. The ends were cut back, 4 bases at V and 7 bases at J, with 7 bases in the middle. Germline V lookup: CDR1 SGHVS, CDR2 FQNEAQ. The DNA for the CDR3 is TGTGCCAGCAGCTCGAAGGATGAAGCTTTCTTT. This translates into CASSSKDEAFF.

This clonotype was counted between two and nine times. The CDR3 is CASSRQHGTSRETQYF. The CDR3 DNA follows: TGTGCCAGCAGCCGACAACACGGGACTAGCAGGGAGACCCAGTACTTC. V and J are TRBV6-2 or TRBV6-3 and TRBJ2-5; 9 positions agree with TRBD2. The J segment lost 5 bases and the V segment lost 6 bases, leaving 13 bases of the junction unmatched. Germline V gene data show CDR1 as MNHEY and CDR2 as SVGEGT. This CDR3 has 16 residues.

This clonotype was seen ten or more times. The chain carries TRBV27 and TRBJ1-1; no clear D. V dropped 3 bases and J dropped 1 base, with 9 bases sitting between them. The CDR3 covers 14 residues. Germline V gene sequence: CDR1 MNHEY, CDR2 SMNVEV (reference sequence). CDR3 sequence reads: CASSFRYGNTEAFF. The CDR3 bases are TGTGCCAGCAGTTTTCGCTATGGGAACACTGAAGCTTTCTTT.

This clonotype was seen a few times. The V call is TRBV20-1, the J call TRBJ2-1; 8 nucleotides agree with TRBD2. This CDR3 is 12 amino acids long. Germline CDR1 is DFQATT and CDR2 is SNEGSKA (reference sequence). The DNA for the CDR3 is TGCACCGCAACGGGGCGGGAGGAGGAGCAGTTCTTC. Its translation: CTATGREEEQFF.